This TCR beta chain was recorded in a study of technical replicates of blood from several donors. Profiling relied on immunoSEQ multiplex PCR, and the TCRdb table lists in-frame clones only, not all of them. The sample lists tens of thousands of clones; around 94% were seen once. The CDR3 has 18 amino acids. This receptor was identified in a human donor in good health. The specimen sequenced was T cells isolated from PBMCs. The chain uses TRBV21-1 and TRBJ2-7; the table's D gene call, TRBD2, was not cross checked with the DNA. TRBV21-1 represents a pseudogene. The CDR3 DNA is TGTGCCAGCAGCAAACCTAGACCCGCCGGGACTTCGTCCTACGAGCAGTACTTC. It translates to CASSKPRPAGTSSYEQYF.